A single sample is the source of the 14 T cell receptor beta chains below, sequenced in a study of OX40 agonist ivuxolimab in advanced cancers. Profiled with immunoSEQ multiplex PCR; TCRdb holds only in-frame clones, not every one. The data hold approximately 30,000 clones, with roughly 80% observed a single time. The material sequenced was CD4+ or CD8+ T cells sorted from blood, taken in a trial of the OX40 agonist ivuxolimab. Receptors were obtained from an adult with an advanced solid tumor such as melanoma, head and neck, liver or kidney cancer.

V usage is TRBV27 and J usage is TRBJ1-1; a weak D match, TRBD1 (5 bases). The CDR3 length is 15 residues. Germline CDR1 reads MNHEY; CDR2 reads SMNVEV (reference sequence). V was shortened by 5 bases and J by 4 bases, with 17 bases between the two germline ends. The CDR3 region is CASSVRVGGITEAFF. CDR3 in DNA: TGTGCCAGCAGTGTTAGGGTGGGGGGTATCACTGAAGCTTTCTTT.

The V and J genes are TRBV27 and TRBJ1-1; D call uncertain. The CDR3 runs 14 residues. Germline loops: CDR1 MNHEY, CDR2 SMNVEV (reference sequence). The V gene lost 4 bases and the J gene lost 1 base, with 10 bases spanning the gap. CDR3 DNA: TGTGCCAGCAGTTCCGGCGGGCGGAACACTGAAGCTTTCTTT. Its protein is CASSSGGRNTEAFF.

The chain couples TRBV5-1 to TRBJ2-1; 11 bases fit TRBD2. The CDR3 runs to 18 residues. CDR1 and CDR2 from the germline V gene are SGHRS and YFSETQ. With V trimmed by 0 bases and J by 1 base, 6 bases remained unmatched. This CDR3 reads CASSLALAGGSSYNEQFF. In DNA form, the CDR3 reads TGCGCCAGCAGCTTGGCCCTAGCGGGAGGATCGTCCTACAATGAGCAGTTCTTC.

The CDR3 is CASSLGSGRFSYEQYF. The DNA for the CDR3 is TGTGCCAGCAGCCTAGGAAGCGGGCGGTTCTCCTACGAGCAGTACTTC. V is TRBV7-6 and J is TRBJ2-7; D is possibly TRBD2 (6 bases). The CDR3 has 16 residues. V was cut by 5 bases and J by 0 bases, with 17 bases left in between. Germline loops: CDR1 SGHVS, CDR2 FNYEAQ.

This chain joins TRBV4-3 and TRBJ1-1; a possible D gene is TRBD1 (6 bases). The germline gives CDR1 LGHNA, CDR2 YSLEER. The V end was cut by 4 bases, the J end by 3 bases, with 15 bases between. CDR3 length equals 15 residues. The CDR3 DNA reads as TGCGCCAGCAGCCCGAACAGGGACTCGGACACTGAAGCTTTCTTT. This codes for CASSPNRDSDTEAFF.

The V gene is TRBV7-3, the J gene TRBJ2-7; perhaps TRBD1 as D (7 bases). The CDR3 length is 15 residues. V was trimmed by 4 bases and J by 0 bases, leaving 13 bases between them. In germline, CDR1 is SGHTA, CDR2 FQGTGA. The CDR3 is CASSSGGTASYEQYF. The CDR3 DNA sequence: TGTGCCAGCAGCTCAGGGGGGACAGCCTCCTACGAGCAGTACTTC.

This clone was recorded only once. The V and J genes are TRBV5-6 and TRBJ1-3; a weak D match, TRBD1 (5 bases). The V and J ends lost 5 bases and 4 bases respectively, with 19 bases between them. This CDR3 has 16 residues. The V gene's germline CDR1 is SGHDT and CDR2 YYEEEE. CDR3 loop: CASSQAGLLRGNTIYF. DNA of the CDR3: TGTGCCAGCAGTCAGGCGGGGCTCCTCAGGGGAAACACCATATATTTT.

The chain links TRBV10-3 to TRBJ2-1, with D possibly called TRBD1 or TRBD2 (5 bases each). The V end was cut by 8 bases, the J end by 6 bases, with 14 bases between. CDR1 and CDR2 from the germline V gene are ENHRY and SYGVKD. This CDR3 has 13 residues. This CDR3 reads CAIGQGAPNEQFF. The CDR3, as DNA: TGTGCCATCGGGCAGGGAGCCCCCAATGAGCAGTTCTTC.

The chain joins TRBV27 to TRBJ1-2; a possible D gene is TRBD1 (5 bases). The CDR3 spans 13 residues. V shed 2 bases and J shed 8 bases, with 12 bases lying between them. From germline, CDR1 is MNHEY and CDR2 SMNVEV (reference sequence). The CDR3 is CASSLDRGVGYTF. In nucleotides, the CDR3 is TGTGCCAGCAGTTTAGATCGGGGGGTCGGCTACACCTTC.

This rearrangement joins TRBV9 to TRBJ2-3; TRBD1 aligns across 8 bases. Germline assignment: CDR1 SGDLS and CDR2 YYNGEE. CDR3 length equals 16 residues. Losses at the gene ends were 4 bases for V and 1 base for J; bases not matched to a gene: 8. As DNA, the CDR3 is TGTGCCAGCAGCCCCCGAGCAGGGGGCGGCACAGATACGCAGTATTTT. It codes for CASSPRAGGGTDTQYF.

The chain has TRBV29-1 and TRBJ1-1; D unresolved. Germline CDR1 is SQVTM and CDR2 is ANQGSEA. The CDR3 extends over 11 amino acids. The V end was cut by 7 bases, the J end by 1 base, with 7 bases between. DNA for the CDR3: TGCAGCGCCCGAGCGAACACTGAAGCTTTCTTT. It is translated as CSARANTEAFF.

The rearrangement links TRBV11-2 to TRBJ1-2, with D possibly TRBD1 on 5 matching bases. CDR3 length equals 15 residues. From germline, CDR1 is SGHAT and CDR2 FQNNGV. V was cut by 2 bases and J by 7 bases, with 17 bases left in between. CDR3 bases: TGTGCCAGCAGCTTAATGGGGACGCAGACGGGTGGCTACACCTTC. It yields the protein CASSLMGTQTGGYTF.

The genes are TRBV30 and TRBJ2-1; D ambiguous. Germline values: CDR1 GTSNPN, CDR2 SVGIG (reference sequence). The V end was cut by 3 bases, the J end by 8 bases, with 14 bases between. The CDR3 consists of 13 residues. The CDR3 coding sequence is TGTGCCTGGAGCCCCGAAGTTCGCCATGAGCAGTTCTTC. Its translation is CAWSPEVRHEQFF.

This rearrangement joins TRBV5-5 to TRBJ1-1; TRBD1 matches 7 bases. Trimming at V came to 3 bases and at J to 5 bases, leaving 7 bases not matched to a gene. Germline assignment: CDR1 SGHKS and CDR2 YYEKEE (reference sequence). The CDR3 consists of 14 residues. This CDR3 is CASSSTGLKTEAFF. Written as DNA, the CDR3 is TGTGCCAGCAGCTCGACAGGGTTAAAAACTGAAGCTTTCTTT.